This T cell receptor beta chain was recorded in a study of blood T cell repertoires in COVID-19. As for the study in general: Samples came from the United States, Italy and Spain, spanning acute and convalescent COVID-19. PBMCs, B-cell-depleted T cells, or T cells were the source of the cDNA or gDNA that made up the material.

Original data processing: Cell counts per sample came from amplifying reference gene primers. The method was immunoSEQ multiplex PCR; TCRdb's version includes in-frame clones alone and lacks a portion of them. The V and J calls and clone size were taken over from that table, and D and trimming were inferred from the DNA. The table shows just under 350,000 clones, with around 87% occurring only once. Enrolled during active infection, Seattle patients were then followed longitudinally. There are 17 residues in the CDR3. In germline, CDR1 is LNHDA, CDR2 SQIVND (reference sequence). The trim removed 5 bases at V and 2 bases at J, leaving 13 bases unmatched.

The sample taken for sequencing was peripheral blood. This clonotype was sampled from a woman between 45 and 60 years old with COVID-19, enrolled during active disease. The chain employs TRBV19 and TRBJ1-1, with 8 positions matching TRBD1. The CDR3 DNA sequence: TGTGCCAGTAGTCCCCGGGCAGGGGGCGCTGGAAACACTGAAGCTTTCTTT. This translates into CASSPRAGGAGNTEAFF.